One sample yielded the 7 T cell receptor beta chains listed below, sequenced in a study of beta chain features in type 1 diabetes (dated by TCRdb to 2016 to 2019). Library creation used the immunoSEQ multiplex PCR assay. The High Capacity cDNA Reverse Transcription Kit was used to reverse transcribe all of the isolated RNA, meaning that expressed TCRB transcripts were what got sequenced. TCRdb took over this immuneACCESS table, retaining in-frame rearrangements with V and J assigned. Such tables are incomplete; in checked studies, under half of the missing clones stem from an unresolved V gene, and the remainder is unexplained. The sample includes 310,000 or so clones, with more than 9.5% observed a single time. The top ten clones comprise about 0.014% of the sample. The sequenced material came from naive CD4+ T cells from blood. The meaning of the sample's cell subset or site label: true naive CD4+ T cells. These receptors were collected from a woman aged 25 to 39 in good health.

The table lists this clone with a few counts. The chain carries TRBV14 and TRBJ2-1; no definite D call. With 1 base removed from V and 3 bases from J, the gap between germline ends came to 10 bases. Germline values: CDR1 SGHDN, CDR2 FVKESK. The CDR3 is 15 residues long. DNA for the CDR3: TGTGCCAGCAGCCAAGTTATCCTAGACTACAATGAGCAGTTCTTC. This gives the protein CASSQVILDYNEQFF.

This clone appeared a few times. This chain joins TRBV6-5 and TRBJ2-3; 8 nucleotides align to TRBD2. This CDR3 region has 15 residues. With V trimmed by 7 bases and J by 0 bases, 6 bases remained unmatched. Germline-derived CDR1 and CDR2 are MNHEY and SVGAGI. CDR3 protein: CASMGSGTSTDTQYF. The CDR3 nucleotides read TGTGCCAGCATGGGTAGCGGGACTAGCACAGATACGCAGTATTTT.

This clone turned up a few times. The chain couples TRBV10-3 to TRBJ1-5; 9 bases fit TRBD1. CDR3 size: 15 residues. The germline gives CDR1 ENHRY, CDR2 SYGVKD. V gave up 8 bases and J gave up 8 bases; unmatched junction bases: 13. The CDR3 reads CAISSGQGRIEPQHF. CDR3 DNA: TGTGCCATCTCTTCAGGACAGGGGAGAATTGAGCCCCAGCATTTT.

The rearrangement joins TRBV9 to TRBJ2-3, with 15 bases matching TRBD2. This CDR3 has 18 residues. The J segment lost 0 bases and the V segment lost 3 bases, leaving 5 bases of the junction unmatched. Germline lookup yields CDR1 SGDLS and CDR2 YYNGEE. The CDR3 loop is CASSGGTSGRKSTDTQYF. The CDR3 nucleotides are TGTGCCAGCAGCGGAGGGACTAGCGGGAGGAAAAGCACAGATACGCAGTATTTT.

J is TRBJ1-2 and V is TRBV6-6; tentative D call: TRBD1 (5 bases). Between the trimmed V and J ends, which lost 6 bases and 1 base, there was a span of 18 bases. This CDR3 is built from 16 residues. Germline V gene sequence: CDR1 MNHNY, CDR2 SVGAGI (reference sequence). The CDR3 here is CASRSGTEALNYGYTF. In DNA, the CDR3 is TGTGCCAGCAGGTCCGGGACTGAAGCTCTTAACTATGGCTACACCTTC.

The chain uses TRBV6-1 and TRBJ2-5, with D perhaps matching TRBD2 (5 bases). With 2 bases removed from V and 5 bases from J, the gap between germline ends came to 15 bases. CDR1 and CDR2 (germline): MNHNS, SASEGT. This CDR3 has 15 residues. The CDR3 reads CASSELGAESETQYF. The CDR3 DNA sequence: TGTGCCAGCAGTGAACTGGGAGCGGAGTCGGAGACCCAGTACTTC.

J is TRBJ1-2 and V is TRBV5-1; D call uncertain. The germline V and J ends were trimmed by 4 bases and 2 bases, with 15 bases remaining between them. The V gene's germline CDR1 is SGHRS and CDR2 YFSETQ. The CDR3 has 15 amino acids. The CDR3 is CASSHGGDVNYGYTF. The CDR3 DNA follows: TGCGCCAGCAGCCACGGTGGTGATGTAAACTATGGCTACACCTTC.